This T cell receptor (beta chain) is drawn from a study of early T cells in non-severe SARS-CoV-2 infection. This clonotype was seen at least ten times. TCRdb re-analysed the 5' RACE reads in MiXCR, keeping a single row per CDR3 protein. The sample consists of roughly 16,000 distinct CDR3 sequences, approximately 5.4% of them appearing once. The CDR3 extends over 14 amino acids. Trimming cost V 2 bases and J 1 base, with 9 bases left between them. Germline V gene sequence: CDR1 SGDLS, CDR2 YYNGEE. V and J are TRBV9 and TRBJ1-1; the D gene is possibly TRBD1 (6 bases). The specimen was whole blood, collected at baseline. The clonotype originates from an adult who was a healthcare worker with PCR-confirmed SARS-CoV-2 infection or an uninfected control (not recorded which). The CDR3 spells CASSVAGENTEAFF. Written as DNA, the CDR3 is TGTGCCAGCAGCGTGGCAGGGGAGAACACTGAAGCTTTCTTT. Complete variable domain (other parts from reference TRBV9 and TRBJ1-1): DSGVTQTPKHLITATGQRVTLRCSPRSGDLSVYWYQQSLDQGLQFLIQYYNGEERAKGNILERFSAQQFPDLHSELNLSSLELGDSALYFCASSVAGENTEAFFGQGTRLTVV.